This T cell receptor beta chain was identified in a study of blood T cell repertoires in COVID-19. Study details: Researchers got acute and convalescent COVID-19 samples from the United States, Italy and Spain. Nucleic acid was either cDNA or gDNA, and it came from T cells, B-cell-depleted T cells, or PBMCs.

Study processing details: Amplified reference gene primers provided the basis for estimating nucleated cell counts. The assay was immunoSEQ multiplex PCR, and TCRdb's table has in-frame clones only and misses some. V and J calls and clone size follow that table, whereas D and trimming were derived from the DNA. Of around 91,000 clones detected, about four fifths appear once; the ten largest clones hold about a sixth. The V gene's germline CDR1 is LNHDA and CDR2 SQIVND (reference sequence). Trimming cost V 5 bases and J 2 bases; bases outside gene matches: 7. The CDR3 runs to 16 residues. The genes are TRBV19 and TRBJ1-3; TRBD1 matches 9 bases. Sequenced: peripheral blood. This receptor was taken from a woman aged 80 or over with active or convalescent COVID-19. The CDR3 nucleotides read TGTGCCAGTAGTGAATACAGGGGGCCGCCTGGAAACACCATATATTTT. Translating gives CASSEYRGPPGNTIYF.